This TCR beta chain was obtained from a study of breast tumors, draining lymph nodes, adjacent tissues. Between the trimmed V and J ends, which lost 6 bases and 6 bases, there was a span of 18 bases. The CDR3 is made up of 14 amino acids. Germline V gene sequence: CDR1 LNHDA, CDR2 SQIVND (reference sequence). This clonotype was recorded many times. TCRdb passed the multiplex PCR reads through MiXCR, listing each CDR3 protein once. The sample lists about 35,000 distinct CDR3 sequences, 35% to 40% seen once, with approximately 11% in the top ten. This chain joins TRBV19 and TRBJ2-7; TRBD1 or TRBD2 may be the D gene (5 bases each). This TCR was recovered from a female donor with breast cancer. Some clones in this sample may be carry-over from other donors' samples. Sequencing input: breast tumor tissue. CDR3 protein: CASSPQRGAGEQYF. The CDR3 region has the DNA TGTGCCAGTAGCCCACAACGGGGCGCGGGCGAGCAGTACTTC.